The 20 T cell receptor beta chains below all came from one sample that was sequenced in a study of cytomegalovirus exposure and HLA in healthy donors. With 60 Vbeta and 13 Jbeta primers, the PCR was carried out. Clones were read by immunoSEQ multiplex PCR, and TCRdb kept only the in-frame ones, dropping some. The sample lists approximately 100,000 clones; roughly 76% were seen once. The sequenced sample was PBMCs. These TCRs come from a middle-aged man in good health and CMV-seronegative.

This clone was seen a few times. The genes are TRBV5-6 and TRBJ2-1; 8 nucleotides agree with TRBD1. CDR3 length equals 15 residues. With 0 bases clipped from V and 7 bases from J, the junction kept 6 bases outside the gene matches. Germline assignment: CDR1 SGHDT and CDR2 YYEEEE. The CDR3, as DNA: TGTGCCAGCAGCTTGGGAGGGACAGGATTTAATGAGCAGTTCTTC. It specifies CASSLGGTGFNEQFF.

The chain recombines TRBV7-9 with TRBJ1-2; TRBD1 aligns across 8 bases. The CDR3 extends over 12 amino acids. The trim removed 5 bases at V and 7 bases at J, leaving 3 bases unmatched. CDR1 and CDR2 from the germline V gene are SEHNR and FQNEAQ (reference sequence). This CDR3 is CASSPGQGGYTF. In DNA form, the CDR3 reads TGTGCCAGCAGCCCCGGACAGGGTGGCTACACCTTC.

The V gene is TRBV12-5, the J gene TRBJ2-3; D perhaps matches TRBD2 (5 bases). Trimming took 6 bases from V and 10 from J, leaving 20 bases between them. The CDR3 loop spans 14 amino acids. In germline, CDR1 is LGHNT, CDR2 FRNRAP. CDR3 bases: TGTGCTAGTGGCCAGGACCAGCGGACCTCTTCGCAGTATTTT. Its translation: CASGQDQRTSSQYF.

This clone has only a few counts. V usage is TRBV2 and J usage is TRBJ2-3; D may be TRBD1 (5 bases). The CDR3 totals 14 residues. CDR1 and CDR2 from the germline V gene are SNHLY and FYNNEI. Trimming cost V 5 bases and J 3 bases, with 12 bases left between them. The CDR3 is CASSLGRGTDTQYF. The CDR3 nucleotides are TGTGCCAGCAGTCTGGGTAGGGGAACAGATACGCAGTATTTT.

The chain is built from TRBV5-1 and TRBJ2-3, with TRBD1 matching 8 bases. Trimming removed 1 base from V and 0 bases from J; junction bases left unmatched: 1. The CDR3 totals 15 residues. Germline-derived CDR1 and CDR2 are SGHRS and YFSETQ. CDR3 coding DNA: TGCGCCAGCAGCTTGCGGGACAGGAGCACAGATACGCAGTATTTT. Its translation: CASSLRDRSTDTQYF. Using reference TRBV5-1 and TRBJ2-3 for the parts outside the CDR3, the full variable domain is KAGVTQTPRYLIKTRGQQVTLSCSPISGHRSVSWYQQTPGQGLQFLFEYFSETQRNKGNFPGRFSGRQFSNSRSEMNVSTLELGDSALYLCASSLRDRSTDTQYFGPGTRLTVL.

About this clone itself: A read error may account for a junction end that differs from germline. The chain joins TRBV7-7 to TRBJ2-2; 9 bases are a match to TRBD2. Germline-derived CDR1 and CDR2 are SSHAT and FNYEAQ (reference sequence). The CDR3 sequence is 15 residues long. CDR3 sequence: CASSQRGVATGELFF. For the CDR3, the DNA is TGTGCTAGCAGCCAGCGGGGGGTTGCCACCGGGGAGCTGTTTTTT.

In the case of this clone: A read error may account for a junction end that differs from germline. The chain couples TRBV7-7 to TRBJ1-3; 8 nucleotides line up with TRBD1. CDR1 is SSHAT, CDR2 FNYEAQ, per germline (reference sequence). CDR3 size: 15 residues. Here the CDR3 reads CASSTSTGAGNTIYF. In DNA, the CDR3 is TGTGCTAGCAGCACCTCGACAGGGGCTGGAAACACCATATATTTT.

The genes are TRBV6-1 and TRBJ2-1, with 11 bases lining up with TRBD1. Trimming removed 2 bases from V and 9 bases from J; junction bases left unmatched: 6. The germline V gene has CDR1 MNHNS and CDR2 SASEGT. The CDR3 is 15 residues long. CDR3 nucleotides: TGTGCCAGCAGTGAACGGACAGGGGGCTTCGGTGAGCAGTTCTTC. Amino acid sequence: CASSERTGGFGEQFF.

This chain connects TRBV4-1 to TRBJ1-5; D gene unclear. The germline V gene encodes CDR1 MGHRA and CDR2 YSYEKL. Between the trimmed V and J ends, which lost 0 bases and 0 bases, there was a span of 9 bases. There are 16 residues in the CDR3. The CDR3 sequence: CASSQEGSGSNQPQHF. The CDR3 nucleotides read TGCGCCAGCAGCCAAGAGGGGAGCGGTAGCAATCAGCCCCAGCATTTT.

This chain uses TRBV6-1 with TRBJ1-2; the D is unclear. This CDR3 region has 12 residues. Germline CDR1 and CDR2: MNHNS and SASEGT. V shed 6 bases and J shed 5 bases, with 10 bases lying between them. CDR3 sequence reads: CASSHQVYGYTF. DNA of the CDR3: TGTGCCAGCAGCCACCAGGTATATGGCTACACCTTC.

The V call is TRBV25-1, the J call TRBJ1-6, with D possibly being TRBD1 (6 bases). V was trimmed by 2 bases and J by 6 bases, leaving 11 bases between them. Looked up from germline, CDR1 is MGHDK and CDR2 is SYGVNS. This CDR3 comprises 15 residues. CDR3 sequence reads: CASSEAVRGNSPLHF. CDR3 DNA sequence: TGTGCCAGCAGTGAAGCTGTCAGGGGTAATTCACCCCTCCACTTT.

The CDR3 bases are TGCGCCAGATCCTGGGTAGGAGGTTTGTCAGATACGCAGTATTTT. Residues: CARSWVGGLSDTQYF. V and J are TRBV10-1 and TRBJ2-3, with a possible D match to TRBD2 (5 bases). This CDR3 is built from 15 residues. Per the germline V gene, CDR1 is WNHNN and CDR2 is SYGVQD (reference sequence). Trimming removed 9 bases at V and 4 bases at J, with 20 bases between.

The chain couples TRBV19 to TRBJ2-5; 10 bases align to TRBD2. After removal of 5 bases from V and 1 base from J, the junction contained 4 bases not matched to a gene. CDR3 length: 15 amino acids. Per germline, CDR1 LNHDA and CDR2 SQIVND (reference sequence). The CDR3 DNA is TGTGCCAGTAGTCCTAGCGGGGGTCCCCAAGAGACCCAGTACTTC. Its protein product is CASSPSGGPQETQYF.

This clone has just a few counts. The junction differs from germline at one of its ends, possibly a read error. The sample has other DNA sequences that encode this CDR3 too. This sequence joins TRBV6-4 and TRBJ1-6, with 7 bases lining up with TRBD1. The CDR3 is made up of 15 amino acids. Germline V gene lookup returns CDR1 MRHNA and CDR2 SNTAGT. The CDR3 loop is CASRITGTDNSPLHF. The CDR3 bases are TGTGCCAGCAGGATTACCGGGACAGACAATTCCCCCCTCCACTTT.

This clone was counted a few times. The rearrangement joins TRBV27 to TRBJ1-5, with 11 positions matching TRBD1. CDR3 length: 16 residues. Losses at the gene ends were 4 bases for V and 3 bases for J; bases not matched to a gene: 5. Germline CDR1 reads MNHEY; CDR2 reads SMNVEV (reference sequence). The CDR3 spells CASSSGQGAINQPQHF. The CDR3 DNA is TGTGCCAGCAGTTCTGGACAGGGGGCGATCAATCAGCCCCAGCATTTT.

V and J are TRBV10-2 and TRBJ2-3; the D gene is possibly TRBD1 (5 bases). Germline CDR1 reads WSHSY; CDR2 reads SAAADI. Trimming cost V 7 bases and J 6 bases, with 11 bases left between them. This CDR3 contains 12 residues. CDR3 coding DNA: TGCGCCAGCACCTTAGGGGCGGATACGCAGTATTTT. Translation: CASTLGADTQYF.

The chain recombines TRBV7-8 with TRBJ1-2, with no clear D. This CDR3 contains 13 residues. The V end was cut by 5 bases, the J end by 6 bases, with 13 bases between. Germline-derived CDR1 and CDR2 are SGHVS and FQNEAQ. The CDR3 sequence is CASSIGPGNGYTF. The CDR3 nucleotides are TGTGCCAGCAGCATAGGGCCGGGGAATGGCTACACCTTC.

The V and J genes are TRBV5-1 and TRBJ1-2; unclear D gene. From germline, CDR1 is SGHRS and CDR2 YFSETQ. The CDR3 has 12 residues. Trimming cost V 0 bases and J 4 bases, with 4 bases left between them. The CDR3: CASSLASYGYTF. The DNA for the CDR3 is TGCGCCAGCAGCTTGGCCAGCTATGGCTACACCTTC.

V is TRBV6-1 and J is TRBJ2-1; TRBD2 aligns across 8 bases. With 2 bases clipped from V and 7 bases from J, the junction kept 10 bases outside the gene matches. The CDR3 has 16 residues. Germline V gene lookup returns CDR1 MNHNS and CDR2 SASEGT. CDR3 nucleotides: TGTGCCAGCAGTGAATCCCCAGCGGGGGCTGATAATGAGCAGTTCTTC. This gives the protein CASSESPAGADNEQFF.

The chain carries TRBV7-7 and TRBJ2-1; 7 positions match TRBD2. The germline CDR1 and CDR2 sequences are SSHAT and FNYEAQ (reference sequence). The CDR3 is made up of 16 amino acids. V was pared by 2 bases and J by 9 bases, with 13 bases of the junction left unmatched. The CDR3 region is CASSLNPGPTGGEQFF. The CDR3 DNA reads TGTGCCAGCAGCTTAAACCCGGGGCCTACGGGGGGTGAGCAGTTCTTC.